This TCR beta chain emerged from a study of T cells after yellow fever vaccination. Germline V gene sequence: CDR1 ENHRY, CDR2 SYGVKD. The CDR3 has 12 amino acids. V shed 10 bases and J 1 base; nucleotides not matched to a gene: 2. TCRdb re-called the 5' RACE reads with MiXCR, one entry per CDR3 protein. The profile covers hundreds of thousands of distinct CDR3 sequences, with around an eighth appearing a single time and 15% taken by the ten largest. This TCR was recovered from a man aged 30 to 39 who received the YFV17D yellow fever vaccine. Sequencing was performed on PBMCs, taken on the day of the yellow fever booster vaccination. V and J are TRBV10-3 and TRBJ2-3, with 7 bases matching TRBD1. CDR3 nucleotide sequence: TGTGCCACCGGGACAGGCACAGATACGCAGTATTTT. It is translated as CATGTGTDTQYF.